These 2 T cell receptor beta chains were all obtained from the same sample, sequenced in a study of early T cells in non-severe SARS-CoV-2 infection. One entry per CDR3 protein, called by TCRdb with MiXCR from the 5' RACE reads. The table shows some 42,000 distinct CDR3 sequences, with approximately 6.3% occurring only once. The specimen was whole blood, collected at baseline. These receptors all come from an adult who was a healthcare worker with PCR-confirmed SARS-CoV-2 infection or an uninfected control (not recorded which).

The table lists this clonotype with a few counts. The chain combines TRBV15 with TRBJ1-4; a possible D gene is TRBD1 (5 bases). Trimming stripped 5 bases from V and 7 bases from J, with 11 bases between. Germline CDR1 LNHNV, CDR2 YYDKDF (reference sequence). The CDR3 length is 13 residues. CDR3 amino acids: CATSGRVFEKLFF. The DNA of the CDR3 is TGTGCCACCAGCGGCAGGGTTTTTGAAAAACTGTTTTTT.

This clonotype has a count of ten or more. The chain uses TRBV30 and TRBJ1-1; D unresolved. The ends were cut back, 3 bases at V and 1 base at J, with 12 bases in the middle. The germline CDR1 and CDR2 sequences are GTSNPN and SVGIG (reference sequence). The CDR3 has 14 amino acids. The CDR3 DNA reads as TGTGCCTGGAGCGGGGAATTAGAGAACACTGAAGCTTTCTTT. Translating gives CAWSGELENTEAFF.